This T cell receptor beta chain is drawn from a study of beta chain features in type 1 diabetes. The length of the CDR3 is 17 residues. V was pared by 5 bases and J by 6 bases, with 9 bases of the junction left unmatched. The germline CDR1 and CDR2 sequences are SGHAT and FQNNGV. Expressed TCRB transcripts were sequenced, since all the RNA that had been isolated was reverse transcribed. The method was immunoSEQ multiplex PCR; TCRdb's version includes in-frame clones alone and lacks a portion of them. This sample has 620,000 or so clones, with 15% found just once. Only a few counts were recorded for this clone.

Material for sequencing was naive CD4+ T cells from blood. The clonotype originates from a young man in good health. The chain combines TRBV11-2 with TRBJ2-3, with 15 bases lining up with TRBD2. The CDR3 spells CASSTRTSGRAGDTQYF. CDR3 nucleotides: TGTGCCAGCAGCACCCGGACTAGCGGGAGGGCCGGGGATACGCAGTATTTT.